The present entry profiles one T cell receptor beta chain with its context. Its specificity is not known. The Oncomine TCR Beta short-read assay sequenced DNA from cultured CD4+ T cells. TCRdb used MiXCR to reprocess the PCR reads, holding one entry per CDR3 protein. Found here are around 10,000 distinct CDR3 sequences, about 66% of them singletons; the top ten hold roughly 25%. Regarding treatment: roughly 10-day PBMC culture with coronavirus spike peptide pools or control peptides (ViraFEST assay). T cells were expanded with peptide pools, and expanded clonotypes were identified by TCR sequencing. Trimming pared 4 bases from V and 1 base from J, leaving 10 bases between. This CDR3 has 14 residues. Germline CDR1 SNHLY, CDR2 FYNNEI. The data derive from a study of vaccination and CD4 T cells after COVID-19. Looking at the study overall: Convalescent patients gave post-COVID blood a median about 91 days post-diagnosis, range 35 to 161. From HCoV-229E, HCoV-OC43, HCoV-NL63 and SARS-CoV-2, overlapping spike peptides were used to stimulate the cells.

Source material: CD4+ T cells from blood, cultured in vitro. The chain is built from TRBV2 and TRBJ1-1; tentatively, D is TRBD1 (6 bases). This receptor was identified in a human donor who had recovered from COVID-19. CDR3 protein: CASSGQAGNTEAFF. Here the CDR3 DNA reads TGTGCCAGCAGTGGACAGGCCGGGAACACTGAAGCTTTCTTT.